This T cell receptor beta chain originates from a study of monozygotic twins with inflammatory bowel disease. Points from the study as a whole: Between concordant and discordant twins, repertoire similarity failed to differ, a result that limited power may explain. Fewer clonotypes were shared with others by IBD patients than by healthy twins, especially with disease activity.

About this clonotype itself: Antigen: not known.

Template switching appended UMIs that held a 6-nucleotide sample barcode. TCRdb reprocessed the 5' RACE reads, keeping one entry per CDR3 protein, no DNA. The table lists approximately 200,000 distinct CDR3 sequences, with 1.5% to 2% in the top ten. Germline-derived CDR1 and CDR2 are SGHRS and YFSETQ. There are 16 residues in the CDR3. Sequencing was carried out using blood. The TCR was taken from a human donor with ulcerative colitis or Crohn's disease, or a healthy co-twin of an affected twin (not recorded which). The chain combines TRBV5-1 with TRBJ1-1. This CDR3 is CASSLASALPNTEAFF.